This T cell receptor (beta chain) comes out of a study of blood T cell repertoires in COVID-19 (dated by TCRdb to between 2020 and 2021). Broadly, across the study: The collaborator samples originated in the United States, Italy and Spain and spanned the acute and convalescent phases of COVID-19. The prospective study material was composed of cDNA or gDNA derived from T cells, B-cell-depleted T cells, or PBMCs. Deeply sampled blood TCRbeta repertoires from subjects exposed to, actively infected with, or recovered from COVID-19 were included in the dataset. The repertoires were released in a freely available public database meant as a resource for research on the immune response to SARS-CoV-2. Samples were obtained from the ongoing ImmuneRACE study (first 160 participants) and from about 1,300 subjects provided by 6 global collaborators. Sample metadata almost always included a de-identified subject ID, COVID-19 status, age in years and sex. Where HLA class I and class II types were available, the types were taken from metadata supplied by the sample provider, not from assay-based typing.

Collaborating institutions collected whole blood in K2EDTA tubes following their own protocols. For TCRbeta analysis, collaborators shipped samples as frozen whole blood, isolated PBMCs, or DNA extracted from either of those sample types. TCRbeta CDR3 regions were amplified from genomic DNA by means of the immunoSEQ Assay, a bias-controlled multiplex PCR. On the study's bioinformatics: Nucleated cell counts per sample were estimated from amplification of reference gene primers within the assay. Sequence reads were collapsed and filtered to measure the absolute abundance of every unique TCRbeta CDR3 rearrangement. Productive Simpson clonality was computed per sample as the square root of Simpson's diversity index over productive rearrangements. Not all clones reach the TCRdb copy of this immuneACCESS table, which keeps in-frame sequences only. Checked studies attribute under half of the gap to unresolved V genes and leave the rest unexplained. The V and J calls and clone size come from that table; D and trimming were worked out from the DNA. The sample table shows about 85,000 clones, and 88% are seen once. The biggest ten clones account for 4% to 5.5% of the sample.

What the authors observed across the whole study: The amount of clinical and demographic metadata varied by source and participant and was provided uncurated.

The CDR3 goes from the cysteine to the phenylalanine over 14 residues. Only CDR3 DNA is held: 42 bases, read in frame from base 1. For CDR1 and CDR2, the germline V gene lists SGHAT and FQNNGV. Unmatched junction bases come to 9, with V trimmed by 5 bases and J by 7 bases. A word on this clone: This receptor's antigen is unknown. It has no much larger one-base neighbor in the sample; base qualities were not kept.

The specimen was peripheral blood. This sequence was found in a woman of 80 years or more with acute or convalescent COVID-19. The rearranged chain carries TRBV11-2 and TRBJ2-7; the junction holds 9 bases that match TRBD1. CDR3 loop: CASSRGTGPGEQYF. The sequenced DNA: TGTGCCAGCAGCAGAGGGACAGGGCCGGGGGAGCAGTACTTC.